This entry features one T cell receptor (beta chain) sequence. Its antigen is unknown. The CDR3 has 18 amino acids. Germline CDR1 is MNHNS and CDR2 is SASEGT. Deletions cut 3 bases from V and 0 bases from J, with 18 bases between. This record comes from a study of cytomegalovirus exposure and HLA in healthy donors. The overall study: A later analysis reported the same platform for the roughly 120 validation repertoires and the roughly 700 first-cohort repertoires. Study findings and constraints: It was confirmed in vitro that a few of the CMV-associated chains were specific for CMV antigens. Altogether, some 170 TCR beta chains were recorded as cytomegalovirus-associated.

The study drew the donors from its roughly 120-subject validation cohort, separate from the roughly 700-subject first cohort. The assay was immunoSEQ multiplex PCR, and TCRdb's table has in-frame clones only and misses some. In the table there are 60,000 or so clones, around 90% of which are singletons. The sequence came from a woman aged 18-30 years in good health and CMV-seronegative. The sequenced sample consisted of PBMCs. The chain carries TRBV6-1 and TRBJ1-5, with a tentative D call TRBD1 (5 bases). CDR3 in amino acids: CASSDTLGRSASNQPQHF. Written as DNA, the CDR3 is TGTGCCAGCAGTGACACCCTGGGGCGATCCGCTAGCAATCAGCCCCAGCATTTT.